Listed here are 9 T cell receptor beta chains from one sample, sequenced in a study of T cell clonality in common variable immunodeficiency. The method was immunoSEQ multiplex PCR; TCRdb's version includes in-frame clones alone and lacks a portion of them. This repertoire holds approximately 34,000 clones, and none appear only once. Sequencing used peripheral blood mononuclear cells. Receptor source: a person aged 18 to 75 in good health.

This clone has ten or more counts. The read falls 3 residues short of the CDR3 end, and the missing part is taken from the germline J gene. This chain joins TRBV7-9 and TRBJ2-1; TRBD2 is a possible D gene (6 bases). The CDR3 loop spans 15 amino acids. Trimming removed 5 bases at V and 7 bases at J, with 18 bases between. CDR1 and CDR2 from the germline V gene are SEHNR and FQNEAQ (reference sequence). The part of the CDR3 DNA that was read is TGTGCCAGCAGCCCCCTAGCGAGAATGGGGAATGAG. Amino acids: CASSPLARMGNE. The whole CDR3 region reads CASSPLARMGNEQFF.

This clone was observed many times. The covered CDR3 bases are TGTGCCAGCAGTATACTAGCGGGAGATGTCAATGAG. As protein: CASSILAGDVNE. The CDR3 in its entirety is CASSILAGDVNEQFF. V and J are TRBV7-8 and TRBJ2-1; 11 bases align to TRBD2. The sequenced fragment ends 3 residues before the CDR3 boundary, so the rest is inferred from the germline J gene. The length of the CDR3 is 15 residues. CDR1 and CDR2 (germline): SGHVS, FQNEAQ. The V and J ends lost 6 bases and 6 bases, in that order; junction bases with no gene match: 7.

This clone was seen ten or more times. The read halts 3 residues ahead of the CDR3 end, with the missing end drawn from the germline J gene. The chain links TRBV19 to TRBJ1-5; TRBD1 might be the D (5 bases). The CDR3 length is 16 residues. Trimming stripped 3 bases from V and 7 bases from J, with 19 bases between. Germline CDR1 LNHDA, CDR2 SQIVND (reference sequence). The CDR3 region is CASSIGGAPGGQPQHF. CDR3 DNA (partial): TGTGCCAGTAGTATTGGTGGGGCCCCCGGAGGGCAGCCC.

There are a few counts of this clone. The CDR3 end falls 3 residues outside the read, so it is completed with the germline J gene. Different DNA sequences within this sample yield the same CDR3. The rearrangement joins TRBV20-1 to TRBJ2-1; TRBD2 agrees at 11 bases. Germline V gene data show CDR1 as DFQATT and CDR2 as SNEGSKA (reference sequence). The CDR3 covers 16 residues. J lost 9 bases, V lost 0 bases, and 10 bases had no gene match. Partial CDR3 DNA: TGCAGTGCTAGAGATGGGCTAGCGGGAGGTTCTGGTGAG. This encodes CSARDGLAGGSGE. The full CDR3 sequence reads CSARDGLAGGSGEQFF.

This clone was recorded at least ten times. The CDR3 is cut off 3 residues early in the read; its end comes from the germline J gene. This chain connects TRBV20-1 to TRBJ2-1, with D uncertain. V lost 5 bases to trimming and J lost 4 bases, with 12 bases between them. This CDR3 has 13 amino acids. Germline CDR1 DFQATT, CDR2 SNEGSKA (reference sequence). The CDR3 loop reads CSAVRPAYNEQFF. Incomplete CDR3 DNA: TGCAGTGCTGTACGTCCCGCGTACAATGAG.

This clone was picked up many times. The read terminates 3 residues before the CDR3 end, so the remaining end is supplied by the germline J gene. The chain combines TRBV5-1 with TRBJ2-3, with D tentatively TRBD1 (6 bases). The ends were cut back, 0 bases at V and 5 bases at J, with 16 bases in the middle. CDR1 and CDR2 (germline): SGHRS, YFSETQ. The CDR3 spans 16 residues. CDR3 loop: CASSLARLQGGDTQYF. CDR3 DNA, as far as it was read: TGCGCCAGCAGCTTGGCCCGGCTACAAGGGGGAGATACG.

This clone occurred many times. The read is 3 residues too short to cover the CDR3 end, so that end is filled in from the germline J gene. This chain links TRBV20-1 with TRBJ2-1; a weak D match, TRBD2 (5 bases). The CDR3 sequence is 14 residues long. Trimming pared 3 bases from V and 7 bases from J, leaving 16 bases between. Germline CDR1 and CDR2: DFQATT and SNEGSKA (reference sequence). The part of the CDR3 DNA that was read is TGCAGTGCTAGTGTGGGGTCGGGGTTGAATGAG. This gives the protein CSASVGSGLNE. The complete CDR3 sequence is CSASVGSGLNEQFF.

To note about this clone: A much larger clone lies one base from this, so it may be a read error. The CDR3 DNA, read in part, is TGTTCCAGCAGCGCGGGACTAGCGGGAGTTGAG. It is translated as CSSSAGLAGVE. The entire CDR3 reads CSSSAGLAGVEQFF. This chain joins TRBV7-9 and TRBJ2-1, with 14 bases identical to TRBD2. The sequenced fragment ends 3 residues before the CDR3 boundary, so the rest is inferred from the germline J gene. Germline V CDR1 and CDR2: SEHNR, FQNEAQ (reference sequence). CDR3 length equals 14 residues.

At least ten counts were recorded for this clone. The CDR3 is cut off 3 residues early in the read; its end comes from the germline J gene. V and J are TRBV20-1 and TRBJ2-1; no clear D. This CDR3 is 15 amino acids long. V lost 2 bases and J 0 bases, leaving 11 bases between the germline ends. Per the germline V gene, CDR1 is DFQATT and CDR2 is SNEGSKA (reference sequence). This chain's CDR3 is CSARNYLSSYNEQFF. The DNA read from the CDR3 is TGCAGTGCTAGAAACTACTTAAGCTCCTACAATGAG.